This TCR beta chain stems from a study of CD8 T cells in Susac syndrome. The wider study: At blood draw, Susac syndrome patients were therapy-naive, on corticosteroids, or on intravenous immunoglobulin alone.

The germline gives CDR1 MGHDK, CDR2 SYGVNS. V lost 4 bases, J lost 4 bases, and 8 bases lay in between. This CDR3 comprises 12 residues. Reverse transcription of about 0.45 to 1 ug RNA was performed with random hexamers. TCRdb passed the immunoSEQ multiplex PCR reads through MiXCR, listing each CDR3 protein once. The data contain 150,000 or so distinct CDR3 sequences, around 95% of them singletons. The sample was CD4+ T cells from PBMCs. The V gene is TRBV25-1, the J gene TRBJ2-7, with D perhaps matching TRBD1 (5 bases). The sequence derives from a human donor with Susac syndrome. CDR3 in DNA: TGTGCCAGCAGTGGCACAGGTTACGAGCAGTACTTC. It is translated as CASSGTGYEQYF.